The text below deals with one T cell receptor beta chain. All enrollees were about 18 to 100 years old and from fewer than 25 US areas. Participants' own reports of clinical history determined their cohort assignment. Study processing details: Estimation of nucleated cell counts was performed using reference gene primer amplification. The protocol was immunoSEQ multiplex PCR, while the TCRdb copy is restricted to in-frame clones and leaves out a portion. V, J and clone size are those of that table, while D and trimming were read from the DNA. The repertoire holds around 130,000 clones, with about 86% as singletons. The entry originates in a study of blood T cell repertoires in COVID-19. Looking at the study overall: The United States, Italy and Spain supplied acute and convalescent COVID-19 samples.

The sample consisted of PBMCs or T cells enriched from blood (not recorded which). This receptor was identified in a man in his forties with acute COVID-19.

The CDR3 sequence: CAWSWAFKGYTF. CDR3 DNA: TGTGCCTGGAGCTGGGCCTTTAAAGGCTACACCTTC. The V call is TRBV30, the J call TRBJ1-2, with unresolved D. Germline V gives CDR1 GTSNPN, CDR2 SVGIG (reference sequence). CDR3 length: 12 residues. The V gene lost 3 bases and the J gene lost 8 bases, with 13 bases spanning the gap.